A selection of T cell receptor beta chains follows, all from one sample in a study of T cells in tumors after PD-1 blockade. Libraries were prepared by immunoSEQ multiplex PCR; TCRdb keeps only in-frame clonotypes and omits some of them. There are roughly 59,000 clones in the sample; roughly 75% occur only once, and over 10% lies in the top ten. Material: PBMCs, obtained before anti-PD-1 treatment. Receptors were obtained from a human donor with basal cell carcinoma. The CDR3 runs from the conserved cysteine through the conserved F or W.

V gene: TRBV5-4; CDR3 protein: CASSRGSGGGETQYF
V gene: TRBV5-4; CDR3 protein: CASSPQLGYEQYF
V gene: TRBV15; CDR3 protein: CATSRPGVAKNIQYF
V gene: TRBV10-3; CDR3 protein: CAIKMTGGSYEQYF
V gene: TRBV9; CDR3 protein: CASSVGGQEGDTQYF
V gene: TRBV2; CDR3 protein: CASLKDVYSNQPQHF
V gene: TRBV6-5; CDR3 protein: CASRPGQGVGTEAFF
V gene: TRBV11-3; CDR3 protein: CASSLAGAMGYTF
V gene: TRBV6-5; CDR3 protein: CASSYFSRDGYTF
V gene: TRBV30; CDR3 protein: CAWSVFPGEPQHF
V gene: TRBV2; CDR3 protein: CASSELGWQKAYEQYF
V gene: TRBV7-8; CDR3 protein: CASSFGQGYGYTF
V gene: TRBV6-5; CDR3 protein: CASSYSTGSEGDEQYF
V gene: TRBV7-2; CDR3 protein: CASSLVPGQSSPLHF
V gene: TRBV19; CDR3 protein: CASSIADSEPYSNQPQHF
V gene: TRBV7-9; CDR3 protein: CASSFTAGGATDTQYF
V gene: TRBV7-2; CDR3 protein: CASSLDWASLNEQFF
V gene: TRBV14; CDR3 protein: CASSQEGGAAREQYF
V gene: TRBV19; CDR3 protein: CASSIGLSTDTQYF
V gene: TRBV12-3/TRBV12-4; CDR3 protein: CASTTGGHHEQYF
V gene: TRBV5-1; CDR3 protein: CASSSHTSGVGEQYF
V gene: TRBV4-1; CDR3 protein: CASSLIRQAEAFF
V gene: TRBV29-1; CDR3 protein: CSVGRTVNTEAFF
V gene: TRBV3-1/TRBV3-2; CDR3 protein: CASSPLRTGGSYEQYF
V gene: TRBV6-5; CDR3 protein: CASSRSQLSKQFF
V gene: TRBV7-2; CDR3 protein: CASSLGGQGAYEQYF
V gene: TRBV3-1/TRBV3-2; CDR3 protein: CASSREGGGSTETQYF
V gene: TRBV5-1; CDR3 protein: CASSLAGGTGNTIYF
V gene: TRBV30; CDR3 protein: CAWGGRRNTEAFF
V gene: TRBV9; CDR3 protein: CASSPRQNNSPLHF
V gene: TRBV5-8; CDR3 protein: CASRLRTLSYEQYF
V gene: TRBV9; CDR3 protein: CASSPTDGNLNTEAFF
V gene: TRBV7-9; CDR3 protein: CASSLEGWRQPQHF
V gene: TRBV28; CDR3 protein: CASSSEPTYEQYF
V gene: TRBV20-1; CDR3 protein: CSASRATSGANVLTF
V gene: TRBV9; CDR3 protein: CASSTALQGALGYTF
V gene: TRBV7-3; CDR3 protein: CASSLTYDRDTEAFF
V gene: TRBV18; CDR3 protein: CASLPKGGDTEAFF
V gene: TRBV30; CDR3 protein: CAWITRGLTYGYTF
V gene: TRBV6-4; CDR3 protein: CASSAISGGELFF
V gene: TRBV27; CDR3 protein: CARVSICVRLAGGLLQQFF